The TCR beta chain under discussion was sequenced for a study of cytomegalovirus exposure and HLA in healthy donors. The PCR employed 60 Vbeta primers together with 13 Jbeta primers. The method was immunoSEQ multiplex PCR; TCRdb's version includes in-frame clones alone and lacks a portion of them. The data contain about 170,000 clones, roughly 87% of them singletons. As for this clone: Its target is unknown.

Study-level findings and limits: Earlier findings revealed that most TCR beta V segments proved productive either about 87% or about 30% of the time.

The CDR3 extends over 15 amino acids. J lost 2 bases, V lost 2 bases, and 1 base had no gene match. Germline V lookup: CDR1 MDHEN, CDR2 SYDVKM. Specimen: PBMCs. The V call is TRBV28, the J call TRBJ2-1; 9 bases fit TRBD2. The TCR sequence derives from a girl aged 5 to 17 in good health and CMV-seropositive. This chain's CDR3 is CASSLQREAYNEQFF. The CDR3, as DNA: TGTGCCAGCAGTTTACAGCGGGAGGCCTACAATGAGCAGTTCTTC.